This TCR beta chain comes out of a study of T cells after yellow fever vaccination. Study-wide context: Low-cell-number fractions were prepared with SMART-Seq v4 Ultra Low Input.

Findings and caveats of the study: The bulk population could contribute abundant contaminating clonotypes to FACS-sorted repertoires. Boosting was followed by the reappearance of most primary-vaccination clones (roughly 95% CD4, 70% to 90% CD8).

This clonotype was observed a few times. Its cognate antigen is unknown. Generation of TCR cDNA used 5'RACE template switching (which added a universal primer site and UMIs). TCRdb re-analysed the 5' RACE reads in MiXCR, keeping a single row per CDR3 protein. Of approximately 300,000 distinct CDR3 sequences listed, roughly 10% are singletons. Germline V gives CDR1 SGHRS, CDR2 YFSETQ. Losses at the gene ends were 5 bases for V and 8 bases for J; bases not matched to a gene: 16. The CDR3 is made up of 16 amino acids. This clonotype was sampled from a man aged 18-30 years who received the YFV17D yellow fever vaccine. The rearrangement links TRBV5-1 to TRBJ1-2; 9 bases line up with TRBD1. The sample consisted of CD4+ T cells sorted from PBMCs, taken 45 days after the yellow fever booster vaccination. The CDR3 sequence is CASRAEAGTGMGGYTF. The CDR3 DNA follows: TGCGCCAGCAGGGCGGAGGCCGGGACAGGGATGGGCGGCTACACCTTC.